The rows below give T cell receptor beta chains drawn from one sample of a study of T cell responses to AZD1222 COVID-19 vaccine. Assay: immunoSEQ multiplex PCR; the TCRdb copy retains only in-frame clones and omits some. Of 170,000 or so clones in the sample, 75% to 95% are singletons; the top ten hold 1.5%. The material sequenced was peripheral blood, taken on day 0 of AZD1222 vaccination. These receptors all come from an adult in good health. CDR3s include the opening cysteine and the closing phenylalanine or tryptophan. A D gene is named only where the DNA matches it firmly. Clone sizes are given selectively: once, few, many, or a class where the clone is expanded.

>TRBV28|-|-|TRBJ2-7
CASSLPGRPPFHEQYF
TGTGCCAGCAGTCTCCCAGGTAGACCACCCTTTCACGAGCAGTACTTC
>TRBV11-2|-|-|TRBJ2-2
CASSLVAGETGELFF
TGTGCCAGCAGCTTAGTTGCAGGGGAGACCGGGGAGCTGTTTTTT
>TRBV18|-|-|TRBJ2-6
CASSPLGVGSTGANVLTF
TGTGCCAGCTCACCACTCGGGGTAGGGTCAACTGGGGCCAACGTCCTGACTTTC
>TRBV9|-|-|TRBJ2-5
CASSVAGDSEETQYF
TGTGCCAGCAGCGTAGCGGGGGACTCCGAAGAGACCCAGTACTTC
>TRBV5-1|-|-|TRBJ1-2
CASSLPPGTDKAF
TGCGCCAGCAGCTTACCCCCCGGGACGGACAAGGCCTTC
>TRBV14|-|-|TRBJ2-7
CASSQQGYRSSEQYF
TGTGCCAGCAGCCAGCAGGGTTATCGGTCGTCCGAGCAGTACTTC
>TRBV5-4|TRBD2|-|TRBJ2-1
CASSRPPGGSGGPYNEQFF
TGTGCCAGCAGCAGACCTCCGGGGGGGAGCGGGGGACCATACAATGAGCAGTTCTTC
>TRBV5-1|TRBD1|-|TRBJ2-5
CASSLTLGTAQETQYF
TGCGCCAGCAGCTTAACCCTCGGGACAGCCCAAGAGACCCAGTACTTC
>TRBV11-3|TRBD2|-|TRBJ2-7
CASSFERGDYEQYF
TGTGCCAGCAGCTTCGAGCGGGGGGATTACGAGCAGTACTTC
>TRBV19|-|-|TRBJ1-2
CASSPPGHGYTF
TGTGCCAGTAGTCCCCCGGGCCATGGCTACACCTTC
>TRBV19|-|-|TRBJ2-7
CASSPRHTRYEQYF
TGTGCCAGTAGTCCGAGACACACCCGCTACGAGCAGTACTTC
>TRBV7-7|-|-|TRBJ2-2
CASSLDAAGRTDTGELFF
TGTGCTAGCAGCTTAGACGCTGCGGGACGGACGGACACCGGGGAGCTGTTTTTT
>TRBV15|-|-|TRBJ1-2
CATSRDRDRLYGYTF
TGTGCCACCAGCAGAGATCGGGACCGCCTCTATGGCTACACCTTC
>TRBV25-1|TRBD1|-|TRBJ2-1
CASSEFTGTGERNEQFF
TGTGCCAGCAGTGAATTTACCGGGACAGGGGAGAGGAATGAGCAGTTCTTC
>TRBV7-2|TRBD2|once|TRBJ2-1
CASSLLRLAGGRDEQFF
TGTGCCAGCAGCCTCCTTAGACTAGCGGGGGGTCGGGATGAGCAGTTCTTC
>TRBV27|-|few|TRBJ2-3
CASSLSRRRTDTQYF
TGTGCCAGCAGTTTATCAAGGAGGCGCACAGATACGCAGTATTTT
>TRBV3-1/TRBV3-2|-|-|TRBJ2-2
CASSGPKNTGELFF
TGTGCCAGCAGCGGCCCGAAGAACACCGGGGAGCTGTTTTTT
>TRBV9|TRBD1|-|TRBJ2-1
CASKAGGVYSEQFF
TGTGCCAGCAAGGCAGGGGGCGTTTATAGTGAGCAGTTCTTC
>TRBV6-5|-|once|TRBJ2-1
CASGRASYNEQFF
TGTGCCAGCGGTCGTGCGTCCTACAATGAGCAGTTCTTC
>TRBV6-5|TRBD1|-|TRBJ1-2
CASRPDRGANYGYTF
TGTGCCAGCAGACCGGACAGGGGAGCTAACTATGGCTACACCTTC
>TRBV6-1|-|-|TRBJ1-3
CASSGDSMGPSGNTIYF
TGTGCCAGCAGTGGGGACTCGATGGGCCCCTCTGGAAACACCATATATTTT
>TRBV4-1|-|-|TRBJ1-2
CASSQDGAVNYGYTF
TGCGCCAGCAGCCAAGATGGGGCGGTGAACTATGGCTACACCTTC
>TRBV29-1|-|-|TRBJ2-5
CNVRDPREGETQYF
TGCAACGTTCGAGACCCCAGGGAAGGGGAGACCCAGTACTTC
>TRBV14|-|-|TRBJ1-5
CASSQDRFQPQHF
TGTGCCAGCAGCCAAGACAGGTTCCAGCCCCAGCATTTT
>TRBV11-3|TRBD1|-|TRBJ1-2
CASSLEQGAAYGYTF
TGTGCCAGCAGCTTAGAACAGGGGGCGGCTTATGGCTACACCTTC
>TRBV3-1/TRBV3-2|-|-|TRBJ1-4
CASSPGQKVTNEKLFF
TGTGCCAGCAGCCCCGGGCAGAAAGTAACTAATGAAAAACTGTTTTTT
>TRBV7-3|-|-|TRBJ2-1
CASSLGLRRGDEQFF
TGTGCCAGCAGCTTAGGTCTCCGACGGGGCGATGAGCAGTTCTTC
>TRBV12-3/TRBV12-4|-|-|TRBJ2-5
CASSLDQKRTQYF
TGTGCCAGCAGCCTGGACCAAAAGAGGACCCAGTACTTC
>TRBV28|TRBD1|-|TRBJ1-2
CASKGGDNYGYTF
TGTGCCAGCAAAGGGGGCGACAACTATGGCTACACCTTC
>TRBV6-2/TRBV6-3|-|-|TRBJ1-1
CASSLTGPTEAFF
TGTGCCAGCAGTCTAACAGGGCCCACTGAAGCTTTCTTT
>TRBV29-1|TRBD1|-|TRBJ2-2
CSVRPTGGGTGELFF
TGCAGCGTTCGCCCAACAGGGGGCGGTACCGGGGAGCTGTTTTTT
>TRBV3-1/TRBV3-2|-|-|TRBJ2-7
CASSPTTGPASYEQYF
TGTGCCAGCAGCCCTACTACAGGGCCGGCCTCCTACGAGCAGTACTTC
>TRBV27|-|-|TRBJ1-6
CASSLRSGRGRLTYNSPLHF
TGTGCCAGCAGTTTAAGATCGGGACGAGGCAGACTCACGTATAATTCACCCCTCCACTTT
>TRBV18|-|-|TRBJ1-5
CASSPAREDQPQHF
TGTGCCAGCTCTCCGGCAAGAGAAGATCAGCCCCAGCATTTT